The 8 T cell receptor beta chains listed next were all sequenced from one sample in a study of blood T cell repertoires in COVID-19. Profiling relied on immunoSEQ multiplex PCR, and the TCRdb table lists in-frame clones only, not all of them. This table has around 270,000 clones, 88% appearing once. What was sequenced was PBMCs or T cells enriched from blood (not recorded which). Receptor source: a woman aged 40-49 years who had been exposed to COVID-19.

The rearrangement links TRBV27 to TRBJ1-1; D perhaps matches TRBD1 (5 bases). Germline-derived CDR1 and CDR2 are MNHEY and SMNVEV (reference sequence). V was shortened by 2 bases and J by 4 bases, with 11 bases between the two germline ends. The CDR3 is made up of 14 amino acids. CDR3 nucleotide sequence: TGTGCCAGCAGTTTAAATTGGGGGGTCACTGAAGCTTTCTTT. It is translated as CASSLNWGVTEAFF.

The rearrangement joins TRBV5-1 to TRBJ2-2; a weak D match, TRBD1 (6 bases). CDR1 is SGHRS and CDR2 is YFSETQ in the germline V gene. V lost 6 bases and J lost 5, with 14 bases in between. The CDR3 covers 14 residues. The CDR3 nucleotides are TGCGCCAGCACCTCGGACAGTAATACCGGGGAGCTGTTTTTT. The encoded protein is CASTSDSNTGELFF.

This chain links TRBV7-6 with TRBJ1-1; no firm D call. This CDR3 comprises 16 residues. CDR1 and CDR2 (germline): SGHVS, FNYEAQ. V dropped 0 bases and J dropped 0 bases, with 11 bases sitting between them. CDR3 DNA: TGTGCCAGCAGCTTAGCGCCAAACAGTCTGAACACTGAAGCTTTCTTT. Translated: CASSLAPNSLNTEAFF.

The chain couples TRBV6-5 to TRBJ1-1; D call uncertain. This CDR3 region has 13 residues. Germline-derived CDR1 and CDR2 are MNHEY and SVGAGI. V shed 4 bases and J shed 0 bases, with 6 bases lying between them. This CDR3 reads CASSWSVNTEAFF. CDR3 in DNA: TGTGCCAGCAGTTGGTCAGTGAACACTGAAGCTTTCTTT.

The V gene is TRBV6-6, the J gene TRBJ2-1; 12 bases match TRBD2. V trimming: 5 bases; J trimming: 9 bases; junction bases outside the gene matches: 5. Germline V gene data show CDR1 as MNHNY and CDR2 as SVGAGI (reference sequence). The CDR3 spans 14 residues. CDR3 residues: CASSPGLAGSEQFF. The CDR3 DNA reads as TGTGCCAGCAGTCCGGGACTAGCGGGTAGTGAGCAGTTCTTC.

The chain uses TRBV21-1 and TRBJ2-3; TRBD2, as called in the table, went unchecked against the DNA. TRBV21-1 is a known pseudogene. This CDR3 comprises 15 residues. CDR3 coding DNA: TGTGCCACTCTGACTAGCGGTATTTCCACAGATACGCAGTATTTT. This encodes CATLTSGISTDTQYF.

This clone has at least ten counts. This chain connects TRBV27 to TRBJ1-2, with 10 bases identical to TRBD1. Germline V gene lookup returns CDR1 MNHEY and CDR2 SMNVEV (reference sequence). With 5 bases clipped from V and 5 bases from J, the junction kept 5 bases outside the gene matches. The CDR3 totals 14 residues. The CDR3 sequence is CASSPGQGTYGYTF. The CDR3 bases are TGTGCCAGCAGTCCGGGACAGGGGACTTATGGCTACACCTTC.

The V and J genes are TRBV10-3 and TRBJ2-3; 7 nucleotides agree with TRBD1. The germline V gene has CDR1 ENHRY and CDR2 SYGVKD. This CDR3 has 15 residues. V gave up 5 bases and J gave up 2 bases; unmatched junction bases: 7. This CDR3 is CAISPHRGNTDTQYF. CDR3 bases: TGTGCCATCAGTCCACACAGGGGAAACACAGATACGCAGTATTTT.